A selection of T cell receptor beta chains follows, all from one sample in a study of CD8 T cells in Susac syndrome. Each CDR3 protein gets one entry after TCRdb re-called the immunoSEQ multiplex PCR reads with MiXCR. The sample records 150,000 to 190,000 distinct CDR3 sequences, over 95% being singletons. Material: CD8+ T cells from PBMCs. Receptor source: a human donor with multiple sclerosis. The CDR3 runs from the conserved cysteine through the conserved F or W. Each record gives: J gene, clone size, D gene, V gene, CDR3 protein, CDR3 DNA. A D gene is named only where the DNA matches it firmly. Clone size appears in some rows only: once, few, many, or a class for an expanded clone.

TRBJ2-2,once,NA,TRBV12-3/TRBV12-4,CASTGAGELFF,TGTGCCAGCACCGGGGCCGGGGAGCTGTTTTTT
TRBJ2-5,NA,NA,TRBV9,CASSVGGGQETQYF,TGTGCCAGCAGCGTAGGAGGTGGGCAGGAGACCCAGTACTTC
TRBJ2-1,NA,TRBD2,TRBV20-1,CSARGLAGGNNEQFF,TGCAGTGCTAGAGGTCTAGCGGGGGGGAACAATGAGCAGTTCTTC
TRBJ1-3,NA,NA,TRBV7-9,CASSSERSAGNTIYF,TGTGCCAGCAGCAGTGAACGGAGCGCTGGAAACACCATATATTTT
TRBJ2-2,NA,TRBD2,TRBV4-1,CASSRLAGPGELFF,TGCGCCAGCAGCCGACTAGCGGGGCCCGGGGAGCTGTTTTTT
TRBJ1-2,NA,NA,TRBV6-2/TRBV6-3,CASTNLQQGSNGYTF,TGTGCCAGCACCAACCTGCAGCAGGGCTCCAATGGCTACACCTTC
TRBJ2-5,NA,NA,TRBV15,CATSRVTPRETQYF,TGTGCCACCAGCAGAGTGACTCCGAGAGAGACCCAGTACTTC
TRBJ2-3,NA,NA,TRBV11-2,CASSFKDLFPLTDTQYF,TGTGCCAGCAGCTTTAAAGACCTCTTCCCCCTCACAGATACGCAGTATTTT
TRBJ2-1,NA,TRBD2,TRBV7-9,CASSLVRLAMNEQFF,TGTGCCAGCAGCTTAGTGAGACTAGCGATGAATGAGCAGTTCTTC
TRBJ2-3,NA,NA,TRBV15,CATSPRDFITDTQYF,TGTGCCACCAGCCCCCGGGACTTTATCACAGATACGCAGTATTTT
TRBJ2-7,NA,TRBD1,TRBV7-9,CASSHTGTGTSYEQYF,TGTGCCAGCAGCCACACCGGGACAGGTACTTCCTACGAGCAGTACTTC
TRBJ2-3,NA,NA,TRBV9,CASSVGRATDTQYF,TGTGCCAGCAGCGTAGGCAGGGCCACAGATACGCAGTATTTT
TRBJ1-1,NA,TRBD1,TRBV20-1,CSARGRDRGPEAFF,TGCAGTGCTCGCGGCCGGGACAGGGGACCTGAAGCTTTCTTT
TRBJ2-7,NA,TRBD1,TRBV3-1,CASSRMDRGDEQYF,TGTGCCAGCAGCCGGATGGACAGGGGAGACGAGCAGTACTTC
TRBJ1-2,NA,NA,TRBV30,CAWTPGPFYGYTF,TGTGCCTGGACCCCGGGGCCTTTCTATGGCTACACCTTC
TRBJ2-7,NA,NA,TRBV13,CASSFGGYEQYF,TGTGCCAGCAGCTTCGGGGGCTACGAGCAGTACTTC
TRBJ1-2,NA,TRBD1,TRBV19,CASGSGTGEDGYTF,TGTGCCAGTGGCTCGGGAACAGGGGAGGATGGCTACACCTTC
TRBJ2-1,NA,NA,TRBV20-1,CSAGDGETYNEQFF,TGCAGTGCTGGGGACGGGGAGACCTACAATGAGCAGTTCTTC
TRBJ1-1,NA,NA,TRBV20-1,CSASSLNTEAFF,TGCAGTGCTAGTTCGTTGAACACTGAAGCTTTCTTT
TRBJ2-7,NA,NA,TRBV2,CATQRAGANEQYF,TGTGCCACCCAAAGGGCAGGGGCCAACGAGCAGTACTTC
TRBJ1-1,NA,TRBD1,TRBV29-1,CSDRQGASGNTEAFF,TGCAGCGATCGACAGGGGGCGTCGGGAAACACTGAAGCTTTCTTT
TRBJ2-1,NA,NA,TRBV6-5,CASSSGDTYNEQFF,TGTGCCAGCAGCTCCGGGGACACCTACAATGAGCAGTTCTTC
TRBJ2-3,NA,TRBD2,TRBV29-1,CSALGLAGVDTQYF,TGCAGCGCCCTGGGACTAGCGGGGGTAGATACGCAGTATTTT
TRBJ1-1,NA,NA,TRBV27,CASSHRANGAEAFF,TGTGCCAGCAGTCACAGGGCGAATGGGGCTGAAGCTTTCTTT
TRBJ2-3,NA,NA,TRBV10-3,CAIMAADTQYF,TGTGCCATCATGGCAGCAGATACGCAGTATTTT
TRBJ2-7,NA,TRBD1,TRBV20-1,CSAGGRTGSYEQYF,TGCAGTGCTGGTGGAAGGACAGGTTCCTACGAGCAGTACTTC
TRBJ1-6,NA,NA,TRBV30,CAWTGVGNSPLLF,TGTGCCTGGACGGGGGTGGGGAATTCACCCCTCCTCTTT
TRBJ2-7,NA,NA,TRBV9,CASSGTASAYEQYF,TGTGCCAGCAGCGGTACGGCCAGTGCCTACGAGCAGTACTTC
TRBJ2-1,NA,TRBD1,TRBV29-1,CSATRDRGRRNEQFF,TGCAGCGCGACCCGGGACAGGGGAAGGAGGAATGAGCAGTTCTTC
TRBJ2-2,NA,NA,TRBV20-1,CSAPGGRGELFF,TGCAGTGCTCCGGGGGGCAGGGGGGAGCTGTTTTTT
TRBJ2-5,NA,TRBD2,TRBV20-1,CSAVVAGLPQETQYF,TGCAGTGCTGTCGTAGCGGGGCTACCCCAAGAGACCCAGTACTTC
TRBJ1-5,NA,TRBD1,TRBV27,CASSSTGVNQPQHF,TGTGCCAGCAGTTCGACAGGGGTTAATCAGCCCCAGCATTTT
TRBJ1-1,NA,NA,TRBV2,CASSESARDGTEAFF,TGTGCCAGCAGTGAGTCGGCCCGGGATGGCACTGAAGCTTTCTTT
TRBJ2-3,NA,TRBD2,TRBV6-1,CASTRSGGAWADTQYF,TGTGCCAGCACCCGTAGCGGGGGGGCGTGGGCAGATACGCAGTATTTT
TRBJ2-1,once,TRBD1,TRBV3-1,CASRQARTGAYNEQFF,TGTGCCAGCAGACAAGCTCGGACAGGGGCCTACAATGAGCAGTTCTTC
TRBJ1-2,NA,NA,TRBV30,CAWSVAGEGGYTF,TGTGCCTGGAGTGTAGCGGGGGAGGGTGGCTACACCTTC
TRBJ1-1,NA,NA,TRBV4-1,CASTRTLTGNTEAFF,TGCGCCAGCACCCGTACATTGACAGGGAACACTGAAGCTTTCTTT
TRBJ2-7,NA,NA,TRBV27,CASSLPGAYEQYF,TGTGCCAGCAGTTTACCCGGTGCCTACGAGCAGTACTTC
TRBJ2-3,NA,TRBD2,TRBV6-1,CASPGGYTDTQYF,TGTGCCAGCCCCGGGGGGTACACAGATACGCAGTATTTT
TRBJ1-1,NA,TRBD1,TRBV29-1,CSVGGTGAHTEAFF,TGCAGCGTTGGAGGGACAGGAGCACACACTGAAGCTTTCTTT
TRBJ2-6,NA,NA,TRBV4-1,CASRGLSGANVLTF,TGCGCCAGCAGGGGACTGTCTGGGGCCAACGTCCTGACTTTC
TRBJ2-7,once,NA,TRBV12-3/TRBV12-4,CASSEPGPYEQYF,TGTGCCAGCAGTGAACCGGGCCCCTACGAGCAGTACTTC
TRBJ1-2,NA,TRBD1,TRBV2,CASSEAGDRVRYGYTF,TGTGCCAGCAGTGAAGCGGGGGACAGGGTACGATATGGCTACACCTTC
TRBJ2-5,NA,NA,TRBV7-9,CASSSTRGRGETQYF,TGTGCCAGCAGCTCCACACGTGGACGGGGGGAGACCCAGTACTTC
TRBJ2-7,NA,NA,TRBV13,CASSLGNQFYEQYF,TGTGCCAGCAGCTTAGGAAATCAGTTCTACGAGCAGTACTTC
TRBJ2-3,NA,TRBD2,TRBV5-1,CASSVERGPPDTQYF,TGCGCCAGCAGTGTTGAGCGGGGGCCCCCAGATACGCAGTATTTT
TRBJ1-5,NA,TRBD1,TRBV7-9,CASSSGGVLQPQHF,TGTGCCAGCAGCTCAGGGGGTGTACTTCAGCCCCAGCATTTT
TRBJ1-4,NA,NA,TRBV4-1,CASSHALPGWLFF,TGCGCCAGCAGCCATGCACTCCCCGGGTGGTTGTTTTTT
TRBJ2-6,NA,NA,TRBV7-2,CASSWKGPPLSGANVLTF,TGTGCCAGCAGCTGGAAAGGTCCCCCCCTCTCTGGGGCCAACGTCCTGACTTTC
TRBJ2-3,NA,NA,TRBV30,CAWSVGVVSTDTQYF,TGTGCCTGGAGTGTAGGGGTGGTGAGCACAGATACGCAGTATTTT
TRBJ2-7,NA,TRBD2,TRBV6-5,CASSYSSGRGGEEQYF,TGTGCCAGCAGTTACTCGTCAGGTCGGGGGGGTGAAGAGCAGTACTTC